Listed below are T cell receptor beta chains from one sample, sequenced in a study of blood T cell repertoires in COVID-19. Measured with immunoSEQ multiplex PCR; TCRdb has only the in-frame clones, and not every one. The repertoire has 50,000 to 65,000 clones, 86% of them found once; the top ten carry around 1.4%. The specimen sequenced was peripheral blood. The source is a man in his fifties or sixties with acute or convalescent COVID-19. Each CDR3 is given with its conserved first and last residue. Each record gives: J gene, V gene, D gene, CDR3 DNA, CDR3 protein. D genes are given only for firm matches.

j_gene: TRBJ1-2
v_gene: TRBV28
d_gene: TRBD1
CDR3nt: TGTGCCAGCAGTCTCCGCCCGGGACAGGGGAACAATGGCTACACCTTC
CDR3aa: CASSLRPGQGNNGYTF

j_gene: TRBJ1-2
v_gene: TRBV28
d_gene: .
CDR3nt: TGTGCCAGCAGTAAAGCTTTGCACTATGGCTACACCTTC
CDR3aa: CASSKALHYGYTF

j_gene: TRBJ1-1
v_gene: TRBV6-5
d_gene: TRBD1
CDR3nt: TGTGCCAGCAGAGACAGGGGATGGAACACTGAAGCTTTCTTT
CDR3aa: CASRDRGWNTEAFF

j_gene: TRBJ1-5
v_gene: TRBV7-2
d_gene: .
CDR3nt: TGTGCCAGCAGCTTAGCAGGGGCCAGGAATCAGCCCCAGCATTTT
CDR3aa: CASSLAGARNQPQHF

j_gene: TRBJ2-3
v_gene: TRBV7-9
d_gene: TRBD2
CDR3nt: TGTGCCAGCACCAGACTAGCGGGAGGGCCAGATACGCAGTATTTT
CDR3aa: CASTRLAGGPDTQYF

j_gene: TRBJ2-1
v_gene: TRBV6-1
d_gene: .
CDR3nt: TGTGCCAGCAGTGCCAACTTTAGGGGTCGCTACAATGAGCAGTTCTTC
CDR3aa: CASSANFRGRYNEQFF

j_gene: TRBJ2-2
v_gene: TRBV5-1
d_gene: TRBD1
CDR3nt: TGCGCCAGCAGCCTCGGGACAGGGAACACCGGGGAGCTGTTTTTT
CDR3aa: CASSLGTGNTGELFF

j_gene: TRBJ1-1
v_gene: TRBV7-2
d_gene: TRBD1
CDR3nt: TGTGCCAGCAGCTTGGAGACAGGGGGGGAATTTAGGGCTTTCTTT
CDR3aa: CASSLETGGEFRAFF

j_gene: TRBJ2-1
v_gene: TRBV9
d_gene: TRBD2
CDR3nt: TGTGCCAGCAGCGTAGGCGGGAGGGCCTACAATGAGCAGTTCTTC
CDR3aa: CASSVGGRAYNEQFF

j_gene: TRBJ2-1
v_gene: TRBV11-3
d_gene: TRBD2
CDR3nt: TGTGCCAGCAGCCCCGGACTAGCGGGGGGCAATGAGCAGTTCTTC
CDR3aa: CASSPGLAGGNEQFF

j_gene: TRBJ1-3
v_gene: TRBV28
d_gene: .
CDR3nt: TGTGCCAGCAGTTTATATACGGGGGGCACTGGAAACACCATATATTTT
CDR3aa: CASSLYTGGTGNTIYF

j_gene: TRBJ1-2
v_gene: TRBV3-1/TRBV3-2
d_gene: TRBD1
CDR3nt: TGTGCCAGCAGCCAACGACAGGGCTTTAACTATGGCTACACCTTC
CDR3aa: CASSQRQGFNYGYTF

j_gene: TRBJ1-1
v_gene: TRBV5-4
d_gene: .
CDR3nt: TGTGCCAGCAGCTTGTCGGGACTGAAGACTCCAAACACTGAAGCTTTCTTT
CDR3aa: CASSLSGLKTPNTEAFF

j_gene: TRBJ2-4
v_gene: TRBV2
d_gene: .
CDR3nt: TGTGCCAGCATTCAAGGCGGAAACATTCAGTACTTC
CDR3aa: CASIQGGNIQYF

j_gene: TRBJ2-3
v_gene: TRBV6-4
d_gene: .
CDR3nt: TGTGCCAGCAGTGACCGGGTTCAAGATACGCAGTATTTT
CDR3aa: CASSDRVQDTQYF

j_gene: TRBJ1-1
v_gene: TRBV9
d_gene: TRBD1
CDR3nt: TGTGCCAGCAGCGGAGGACAGGCTGGCAACACTGAAGCTTTCTTT
CDR3aa: CASSGGQAGNTEAFF

j_gene: TRBJ2-5
v_gene: TRBV4-2
d_gene: TRBD2
CDR3nt: TGTGCCAGCAGCCCCCGGACTAGCGGCCAAGAGACCCAGTACTTC
CDR3aa: CASSPRTSGQETQYF

j_gene: TRBJ2-5
v_gene: TRBV7-9
d_gene: .
CDR3nt: TGTGCCAGCAGCTTCGGAGGGGCTGGAGAGACCCAGTACTTC
CDR3aa: CASSFGGAGETQYF

j_gene: TRBJ2-1
v_gene: TRBV5-1
d_gene: TRBD2
CDR3nt: TGCGCCAGCAGCTTGGAACTAGCGTACAATGAGCAGTTCTTC
CDR3aa: CASSLELAYNEQFF